The 15 T cell receptor beta chains reported below all come from one sample, sequenced in a study of post-analysis software for immune sequencing data. Broader study findings: The study found TRBV5-6, TRBV5-1 and TRBV20-1 among about 5 TRBV segments more frequent in patients than controls.

The antigens for these receptors are not known. Prepared libraries of TCR beta cDNA carried unique molecular identifiers. TCRdb analysed the PCR reads with MiXCR anew, one entry per CDR3 protein. The sample has 380,000 or so distinct CDR3 sequences; roughly 30% are singletons. Sequencing was done on a sample of blood. The source of these receptors is a girl aged 5-17 years with multiple sclerosis.

With respect to this clonotype: This may come from a read error, since a much larger clone is one base off. V usage is TRBV6-6 and J usage is TRBJ2-7; D is unresolved. Deletions cut 1 base from V and 7 bases from J, with 14 bases between. This CDR3 is built from 14 residues. CDR1 MNHNY and CDR2 SVGAGI come from the germline V gene (reference sequence). CDR3 nucleotide sequence: TGTGCCAGCAGTTACTTGAGCTCCTACAATGAGCAGTACTTC. This encodes CASSYLSSYNEQYF.

The table lists this clonotype with a few counts. This rearrangement joins TRBV20-1 to TRBJ2-7, with D unclear. This CDR3 has 10 amino acids. The V end lost 6 bases, the J end lost 5 bases, and 8 bases lay between the germline ends. Germline V CDR1 and CDR2: DFQATT, SNEGSKA (reference sequence). The CDR3 region is CSALWNEQYF. CDR3 sequence (DNA): TGCAGTGCCCTGTGGAACGAGCAGTACTTC.

The V call is TRBV7-2, the J call TRBJ1-2; possibly TRBD1 for D (6 bases). Germline CDR1 SGHTA, CDR2 FQGNSA. V lost 1 base to trimming and J lost 0 bases, with 15 bases between them. The CDR3 length is 17 residues. The CDR3 sequence is CTSSLEGRGAPNYGYTF. CDR3 in DNA: TGTACCAGCAGCTTAGAGGGAAGGGGGGCGCCTAACTATGGCTACACCTTC.

The chain recombines TRBV7-9 with TRBJ1-1, with 7 nucleotides matching TRBD1. Germline CDR1 SEHNR, CDR2 FQNEAQ (reference sequence). The CDR3 has 15 amino acids. The V gene end was trimmed by 1 base and the J gene end by 2 bases; junction bases not matched to a gene: 4. The CDR3 spells CASSLGDSINTEAFF. In DNA, the CDR3 is TGTGCCAGCAGCTTAGGGGACAGCATAAACACTGAAGCTTTCTTT.

This clonotype has more than one count but fewer than ten. The CDR3 region has the DNA TGCGCCAGCAGCCAAGATAGTACGACTAGCGGGTACAATGAGCAGTTCTTC. It yields the protein CASSQDSTTSGYNEQFF. This chain connects TRBV4-3 to TRBJ2-1, with 10 bases lining up with TRBD2. Germline V lookup: CDR1 LGHNA, CDR2 YSLEER. The CDR3 consists of 17 residues. The V segment lost 0 bases and the J segment 4 bases; nucleotides outside the gene matches: 6.

The chain carries TRBV7-2 and TRBJ2-3; 12 bases fit TRBD2. This CDR3 spans 15 amino acids. The J segment lost 5 bases and the V segment lost 4 bases, leaving 4 bases of the junction unmatched. Per the germline V gene, CDR1 is SGHTA and CDR2 is FQGNSA. CDR3 sequence reads: CASSSSGGARDTQYF. The CDR3 DNA sequence: TGTGCCAGCAGCTCTAGCGGGGGGGCAAGAGATACGCAGTATTTT.

This clonotype showed up just a few times. This chain connects TRBV5-1 to TRBJ2-5; 9 bases match TRBD2. V shed 10 bases, J shed 6 bases, and the junction held 10 bases outside the gene matches. Germline V CDR1 and CDR2: SGHRS, YFSETQ. CDR3 length: 13 amino acids. DNA of the CDR3: TGCGCCTCACGAAGCGGGGGGCCGAAGACCCAGTACTTC. Translation gives CASRSGGPKTQYF.

The V call is TRBV12-3 or TRBV12-4, the J call TRBJ2-1, with 10 nucleotides matching TRBD1. V dropped 7 bases and J dropped 8; count of bases not matched to a gene: 8. This CDR3 has 14 amino acids. DNA for the CDR3: TGTGCCAGCACCCCGGGACAGGGGAACGATGAGCAGTTCTTC. It encodes CASTPGQGNDEQFF.

The chain uses TRBV7-9 and TRBJ1-2; TRBD1 matches at 7 bases. CDR3 length equals 15 residues. Germline CDR1 SEHNR, CDR2 FQNEAQ (reference sequence). Trimming removed 5 bases from V and 6 bases from J; junction bases left unmatched: 12. The DNA for the CDR3 is TGTGCCAGCAGCGAAAGCGGGACAGCTCATAATGGCTACACCTTC. Encoded protein: CASSESGTAHNGYTF.

This clonotype was counted a few times. The CDR3 protein is CASGGVSGVRETQYF. CDR3 DNA sequence: TGCGCTAGCGGGGGAGTAAGCGGAGTCCGAGAGACCCAGTACTTC. J is TRBJ2-5 and V is TRBV5-1; 9 bases map to TRBD2. The CDR3 runs to 15 residues. Germline V lookup: CDR1 SGHRS, CDR2 YFSETQ.

This rearrangement joins TRBV6-6 to TRBJ2-1; TRBD1 is a possible D gene (6 bases). CDR1 MNHNY and CDR2 SVGAGI come from the germline V gene (reference sequence). Trimming cost V 6 bases and J 6 bases, with 15 bases left between them. The CDR3 has 14 residues. This chain's CDR3 is CASSTSGTINEQFF. CDR3 nucleotide sequence: TGTGCCAGCAGCACTTCCGGGACAATCAATGAGCAGTTCTTC.

As regards this clonotype: One end of the junction varies from germline; a read error may be responsible. This chain uses TRBV7-3 with TRBJ2-7; D not resolved. The CDR3 spans 15 residues. CDR1 and CDR2 (germline): SGHTA, FQGTGA. CDR3 protein: CASGLTGVGSYEQYF. The CDR3 DNA follows: TGTGCCAGCGGCTTAACTGGGGTGGGCTCCTACGAGCAGTACTTC. The full variable domain, its missing parts supplied by reference TRBV7-3 and TRBJ2-7, is GAGVSQTPSNKVTEKGKYVELRCDPISGHTALYWYRQSLGQGPEFLIYFQGTGAADDSGLPNDRFFAVRPEGSVSTLKIQRTERGDSAVYLCASGLTGVGSYEQYFGPGTRLTVT.

The V gene is TRBV7-2, the J gene TRBJ1-1, with unresolved D. The CDR3 is 13 residues long. Per the germline V gene, CDR1 is SGHTA and CDR2 is FQGNSA. Trimming removed 4 bases at V and 6 bases at J, with 12 bases between. DNA of the CDR3: TGTGCCAGCAGCTCCCCCAATGCCCCTGAAGCTTTCTTT. Its protein is CASSSPNAPEAFF.

In this sample, this clonotype turned up a few times. This CDR3 is CASSQWVDRADQPQHF. The CDR3 region has the DNA TGCGCCAGCAGCCAGTGGGTCGACAGGGCGGATCAGCCCCAGCATTTT. This chain joins TRBV4-1 and TRBJ1-5; 7 nucleotides agree with TRBD1. The V and J ends lost 3 bases and 5 bases, in that order; junction bases with no gene match: 10. CDR3 size: 16 residues. The germline CDR1 and CDR2 sequences are MGHRA and YSYEKL.

This clonotype was counted only a few times. This chain connects TRBV11-2 to TRBJ2-6, with 9 bases aligning to TRBD2. Germline V lookup: CDR1 SGHAT, CDR2 FQNNGV. The CDR3 is made up of 18 amino acids. Unmatched junction bases numbered 4, after V lost 1 base and J lost 0 bases. CDR3 DNA: TGTGCCAGCAGCTTAGGGCGGGGGGGCCCCTCTGGGGCCAACGTCCTGACTTTC. Its translation: CASSLGRGGPSGANVLTF.